This T cell receptor (beta chain) was recorded in a study of CD8+CD57+ T cells in acquired aplastic anemia. The use of genomic DNA as template underpinned the TCR beta VDJ and CDR3 profiling. Each CDR3 protein gets one entry after TCRdb re-called the reads with MiXCR. Among some 150,000 distinct CDR3 sequences, about 52% were seen once, and the ten largest hold roughly 12%. J lost 1 base, V lost 1 base, and 2 bases had no gene match. This CDR3 region has 15 residues. CDR1 is MNHEY, CDR2 SVGAGI, per germline. All sequencing subjects had displayed CD8+CD57+ cell expansion on flow cytometry. This clonotype was seen ten or more times.

Source material: sorted CD4+, CD8+, or CD8+CD57+ T cells (not recorded which) from PBMCs. The TCR sequence derives from a human donor with aplastic anemia. J is TRBJ2-3 and V is TRBV6-5; 7 bases are shared with TRBD2. The CDR3 region is CASSYWAGGTDTQYF. The CDR3 DNA reads as TGTGCCAGCAGTTACTGGGCGGGGGGCACAGATACGCAGTATTTT.